These 8 T cell receptor beta chains were all obtained from the same sample, sequenced in a study of blood T cell repertoires in COVID-19. Sequencing used immunoSEQ multiplex PCR; TCRdb keeps in-frame clones, though not all of them. The sample consists of a few hundred thousand clones, roughly nine tenths of them appearing once. Sequenced material: peripheral blood. All receptors come from a woman aged 50 to 65 with COVID-19, enrolled during active disease.

This chain joins TRBV18 and TRBJ2-4; TRBD1 matches at 9 bases. CDR3 length: 16 amino acids. Germline V lookup: CDR1 KGHSH, CDR2 LQKENI. The trim removed 3 bases at V and 1 base at J, leaving 4 bases unmatched. This CDR3 is CASSPITGGAKNIQYF. CDR3 DNA sequence: TGTGCCAGCTCACCGATAACAGGGGGCGCCAAAAACATTCAGTACTTC.

This clone occurred many times. The V and J genes are TRBV27 and TRBJ2-3; 11 bases are a match to TRBD2. Trimming took 5 bases from V and 0 from J; bases not matched to a gene: 16. The CDR3 spans 20 residues. CDR1 is MNHEY, CDR2 SMNVEV, per germline (reference sequence). The CDR3 bases are TGTGCCAGCAGTCCCTACTCAGTAGCGGGGGGGTATACTAGCACAGATACGCAGTATTTT. Translated, it gives CASSPYSVAGGYTSTDTQYF.

The V and J genes are TRBV24-1 and TRBJ1-1, with TRBD1 identical over 7 bases. Per the germline V gene, CDR1 is KGHDR and CDR2 is SFDVKD. The CDR3 has 16 residues. V gave up 8 bases and J gave up 0 bases; unmatched junction bases: 11. The DNA of the CDR3 is TGTGCCACCACCAGACAGGGCTACCTCATGAACACTGAAGCTTTCTTT. This translates into CATTRQGYLMNTEAFF.

The gene calls are TRBV24-1 and TRBJ1-1; TRBD1 might be the D (6 bases). V lost 10 bases, J lost 2 bases, and 13 bases lay in between. The CDR3 runs to 13 residues. Germline-derived CDR1 and CDR2 are KGHDR and SFDVKD. CDR3 DNA: TGTGCCACAGCTCTGACAGGAAACACTGAAGCTTTCTTT. Translated, it gives CATALTGNTEAFF.

The J gene is TRBJ2-7, the V gene TRBV2; perhaps TRBD2 as D (7 bases). V was cut by 7 bases and J by 0 bases, with 16 bases left in between. The CDR3 is made up of 15 amino acids. The V gene's germline CDR1 is SNHLY and CDR2 FYNNEI. The CDR3 protein is CASIPSAGASYEQYF. As DNA, the CDR3 is TGTGCCAGCATCCCCTCGGCGGGGGCCTCCTACGAGCAGTACTTC.

The chain joins TRBV5-1 to TRBJ2-3; possibly TRBD1 for D (6 bases). The CDR3 is made up of 15 amino acids. Trimming removed 0 bases at V and 3 bases at J, with 11 bases between. CDR1 is SGHRS, CDR2 YFSETQ, per germline. The CDR3 protein is CASSLDRVGTDTQYF. DNA for the CDR3: TGCGCCAGCAGCTTGGACAGGGTGGGAACAGATACGCAGTATTTT.

The DNA of the CDR3 is TGTGCCAGCTCCCGGGACAGGGGAAGGTCTTCACCCCTCCACTTT. Amino acids: CASSRDRGRSSPLHF. The rearrangement joins TRBV11-2 to TRBJ1-6; 10 bases line up with TRBD1. Per germline, CDR1 SGHAT and CDR2 FQNNGV. The CDR3 length is 15 residues. V lost 8 bases and J lost 9; bases outside the gene matches: 10.

CDR3 residues: CASSLGGLRVGNTIYF. The CDR3 region has the DNA TGCGCCAGCAGCTTGGGAGGGTTACGAGTCGGAAACACCATATATTTT. The chain joins TRBV5-1 to TRBJ1-3; D is unclear. The V gene's germline CDR1 is SGHRS and CDR2 YFSETQ. This CDR3 spans 16 amino acids. Trimming left V 0 bases short and J 4 bases short, with 14 bases between.